This T cell receptor (beta chain) was observed in a study of early T cells in non-severe SARS-CoV-2 infection (dated by TCRdb to the early 2020s). A note on the overall study: Bulk RNA from unsorted whole blood was used for TCR sequencing, so alpha and beta chains could not be paired.

What the study reported, not specific to this receptor: VDJdb matching was skewed toward anti-spike CD8 responses and likely underestimated virus-specific expansions by missing private and CD4 specificities.

Library preparation used 5' RACE. TCRdb lists the instrument as NextSeq 500. To correct for sequencing error and PCR bias, the TCR library protocol tagged individual cDNA molecules with unique molecular identifiers. Both TCR alpha and beta chains were sequenced, and tight co-correlation was observed between alpha and beta sequence abundances in each sample. Concerning the study's data processing: Decombinator V4 was used to annotate TCR sequences for V gene, J gene and CDR3. Expanded TCRs were defined as changing significantly between any two time points under a Poisson model with p below 0.0001. TCR abundances were normalised to the total number of TCRs sequenced per sample and were expressed as counts per million. MAIT TCRs were defined by TRAV1-2 paired with TRAJ12, TRAJ20 or TRAJ33, and iNKT TCRs by TRAV10 paired with TRAJ18. VDJdb, accessed on 1 November 2021, was searched for TCRs annotated for CMV, EBV and SARS-CoV-2, and TCRs annotated for more than one antigen were excluded. TCRdb applied fastp at Q25 and MiXCR to the public reads, then kept only in-frame beta chains. When rows share a CDR3 protein, they turn into one entry using the most common DNA and genes. These V and J calls rely on TCRdb rather than the paper's analysis. A total of about 88,000 distinct CDR3 sequences appear in this sample, more than 12% of them only once. The ten largest clones capture 5.5% of the sample.

CDR1 and CDR2 are drawn from the germline V gene: LGHNA, YNFKEQ. CDR3 length: 15 amino acids, cysteine to phenylalanine. Only the CDR3 portion is preserved as DNA: 45 bases, with reading frame beginning at the first base. V loses 8 bases, J loses 3 bases, and the germline ends lie 20 bases apart. This clonotype showed up just a few times. Its specific antigen is unknown. Qualities for individual bases were not recorded, and no much larger clone is one base off. This was a case-control study nested in a cohort of healthcare workers in London, UK, who had nasopharyngeal swab PCR tests and blood samples taken every week. Healthcare workers were enrolled in the week of the UK lockdown, from 23 to 31 March 2020, and were followed every week for up to 16 weeks.

The sequence is built from TRBV4-2 and TRBJ2-7; the D element could tentatively be TRBD1 or TRBD2, as 5 bases agree for each. The origin of this receptor is an adult who was a healthcare worker with PCR-confirmed SARS-CoV-2 infection or an uninfected control (not recorded which). The sequencing sample was made of whole blood. The CDR3 protein sequence reads: CASGVQRGSGYEQYF. The nucleotides are TGTGCCAGCGGGGTACAGAGGGGATCGGGCTACGAGCAGTACTTC.